This T cell receptor beta chain derives from a study of cytomegalovirus exposure and HLA in healthy donors. Background on the study: The roughly 700 first-cohort repertoires and the 100 to 150 validation repertoires shared the same platform, a later analysis reported. The study's findings and limits: Within the 100 to 150 validation repertoires, first-cohort TCR clusters tended to co-occur, according to a later analysis. TCR sequences were mostly rare, though some public TCRs occurred in many donors. Listed as cytomegalovirus-associated were over 150 TCR beta chains.

A note on this clone: No antigen is known for it.

This CDR3 has 13 amino acids. Germline V gene lookup returns CDR1 SQVTM and CDR2 ANQGSEA. The V and J ends lost 8 bases and 4 bases, in that order; junction bases with no gene match: 5. TCRdb's copy holds only in-frame clones and misses some; the assay was immunoSEQ multiplex PCR. The table includes over 110,000 clones, 85% to 90% detected once. The J gene is TRBJ1-4, the V gene TRBV29-1; 9 bases match TRBD1. Sequencing was carried out using PBMCs. The sequence was collected from a man between 18 and 35 years old in good health and CMV-seropositive. The CDR3 loop is CSTRTGDNEKLFF. Here the CDR3 DNA reads TGCAGCACTAGGACAGGGGATAATGAAAAACTGTTTTTT.